A selection of T cell receptor beta chains follows, all from one sample in a study of blood T cells in healthy people across ages. Via MiXCR, TCRdb re-called the 5' RACE reads, giving one row per CDR3 protein. The sample has about 1 million distinct CDR3 sequences, under 55% seen once. Source material: blood. These receptors came from a woman in her fifties or sixties in good health. The CDR3 runs from the conserved cysteine through the conserved F or W. D genes are given only for firm matches. Expanded clones are given a class, and other clones once, few, many or no size at all.

j_gene | d_gene | abundance | v_gene | CDR3aa | CDR3nt
TRBJ1-2 | . | . | TRBV12-3/TRBV12-4 | CASSTGTRINYGYTF | TGTGCCAGCAGTACCGGGACACGGATAAACTATGGCTACACCTTC
TRBJ1-5 | TRBD1 | . | TRBV6-6 | CASGYGQGQGNNQPQHF | TGTGCCAGCGGTTATGGTCAGGGACAGGGAAACAATCAGCCCCAGCATTTT
TRBJ2-3 | . | few | TRBV7-2 | CASSSRPDSSTDTQYF | TGTGCCAGCAGCTCCCGACCCGATTCGTCAACAGATACGCAGTATTTT
TRBJ2-7 | . | . | TRBV15 | CATSRDKSMTGEQYF | TGTGCCACCAGCAGAGATAAATCCATGACGGGCGAGCAGTACTTC
TRBJ2-2 | . | . | TRBV12-3/TRBV12-4 | CASIGAGTGELFF | TGTGCCAGCATCGGAGCCGGCACCGGGGAGCTGTTTTTT
TRBJ2-3 | . | . | TRBV18 | CASSPPSRRSDTQYF | TGTGCCAGCTCACCACCATCCCGGAGGTCAGATACGCAGTATTTT
TRBJ2-1 | . | . | TRBV27 | CASSPLGASILNEQFF | TGTGCCAGCAGTCCCCTAGGAGCGAGTATCCTCAATGAGCAGTTCTTC
TRBJ2-5 | . | few | TRBV7-7 | CASSQGPVETQYF | TGTGCCAGCAGCCAGGGTCCCGTGGAGACCCAGTACTTC
TRBJ2-1 | . | . | TRBV6-1 | CASSEAASWSSYNEQFF | TGTGCCAGCAGTGAAGCAGCTAGCTGGAGCTCCTACAATGAGCAGTTCTTC
TRBJ2-7 | . | few | TRBV3-1 | CASSLAMRNYEQYF | TGTGCCAGCTCACTAGCAATGAGGAACTACGAGCAGTACTTC
TRBJ2-5 | . | . | TRBV28 | CASAIAPGLQETQYF | TGTGCCAGCGCGATCGCTCCAGGCCTGCAAGAGACCCAGTACTTC
TRBJ2-5 | TRBD2 | . | TRBV14 | CASSPERDRETQYF | TGTGCCAGCAGCCCTGAGCGGGATAGAGAGACCCAGTACTTC
TRBJ2-7 | . | . | TRBV9 | CASSPPGRPSYEQYF | TGTGCCAGCAGCCCCCCGGGGAGGCCTTCCTACGAGCAGTACTTC
TRBJ1-6 | . | few | TRBV20-1 | CSARDNGLGDGSPLHF | TGCAGTGCTAGAGATAACGGGTTGGGGGATGGTTCACCCCTCCACTTT
TRBJ1-4 | . | . | TRBV4-1 | CASSTHPSGEKLFF | TGCGCCAGCAGCACGCACCCTAGTGGCGAAAAACTGTTTTTT
TRBJ1-5 | . | . | TRBV5-1 | CASAGLGSHQPQHF | TGCGCCAGCGCGGGACTTGGTTCTCATCAGCCCCAGCATTTT
TRBJ2-5 | TRBD2 | . | TRBV6-5 | CASSYGVLAGIYNEQYF | TGTGCCAGCAGTTACGGAGTACTAGCGGGGATCTACAATGAGCAGTACTTC
TRBJ2-1 | . | . | TRBV20-1 | CSARATSYNEQFF | TGCAGTGCTAGAGCGACCTCCTACAATGAGCAGTTCTTC
TRBJ2-1 | . | . | TRBV2 | CASSGWAGTANNEQFF | TGTGCCAGCAGTGGGTGGGCGGGAACCGCTAACAATGAGCAGTTCTTC
TRBJ2-3 | TRBD2 | few | TRBV5-1 | CASSFSGRATGTDTQYF | TGCGCCAGCAGCTTTAGCGGGAGAGCCACCGGCACAGATACGCAGTATTTT
TRBJ2-7 | . | . | TRBV7-9 | CASNLRAGEGGEQYF | TGTGCCAGCAACTTAAGGGCGGGCGAAGGGGGCGAGCAGTACTTC
TRBJ2-7 | TRBD1 | . | TRBV24-1 | CATSDADRDSYEQYF | TGTGCCACCAGTGATGCGGACAGGGATTCCTACGAGCAGTACTTC